These 4 T cell receptor beta chains came from one sample sequenced in a study of cytomegalovirus exposure and HLA in healthy donors. PCR was performed using 60 Vbeta and 13 Jbeta primers. Assay used: immunoSEQ multiplex PCR; TCRdb lists only in-frame clones, some missing. The table shows tens of thousands of clones, with approximately 71% occurring only once. The sequenced sample was PBMCs. The receptors stem from a middle-aged man in good health and CMV-seronegative.

The rearrangement joins TRBV7-9 to TRBJ2-3; weak D call: TRBD2 (6 bases). Germline values: CDR1 SEHNR, CDR2 FQNEAQ (reference sequence). With 5 bases removed from V and 0 bases from J, the gap between germline ends came to 18 bases. There are 17 residues in the CDR3. CDR3 region: CASSPPPGRGSTDTQYF. The CDR3 nucleotides are TGTGCCAGCAGCCCCCCCCCTGGGCGGGGAAGCACAGATACGCAGTATTTT.

Comments on this clone: Different DNA sequences within this sample yield the same CDR3. This rearrangement joins TRBV9 to TRBJ1-1, with 8 bases fitting TRBD1. Unmatched junction bases numbered 1, after V lost 2 bases and J lost 1 base. Germline CDR1 and CDR2: SGDLS and YYNGEE. This CDR3 has 14 residues. CDR3 loop: CASSVGQGNTEAFF. The CDR3 bases are TGTGCCAGCAGCGTCGGACAGGGGAACACTGAAGCTTTCTTT.

The chain uses TRBV5-4 and TRBJ2-7; the D is unclear. Germline V gene lookup returns CDR1 SGHNT and CDR2 YYREEE (reference sequence). Trimming left V 3 bases short and J 7 bases short, with 11 bases between. CDR3 size: 12 residues. The CDR3 protein is CASSSQPREQYF. DNA for the CDR3: TGTGCCAGCAGCTCACAACCCAGAGAGCAGTACTTC.

V gene TRBV7-9 combines with J gene TRBJ2-5; D is perhaps TRBD2 (6 bases). CDR3 length equals 13 residues. Germline-derived CDR1 and CDR2 are SEHNR and FQNEAQ (reference sequence). The V end was cut by 5 bases, the J end by 4 bases, with 11 bases between. The CDR3 loop reads CASSVGTRETQYF. The CDR3 coding sequence is TGTGCCAGCAGCGTCGGGACTCGAGAGACCCAGTACTTC. Full variable domain (remainder filled in from reference TRBV7-9 and TRBJ2-5): DTGVSQNPRHKITKRGQNVTFRCDPISEHNRLYWYRQTLGQGPEFLTYFQNEAQLEKSRLLSDRFSAERPKGSFSTLEIQRTEQGDSAMYLCASSVGTRETQYFGPGTRLLVL.